A single sample gave rise to the 31 T cell receptor beta chains below, sequenced in a study of T cell responses to AZD1222 COVID-19 vaccine. Assay used: immunoSEQ multiplex PCR; TCRdb lists only in-frame clones, some missing. The data show about 150,000 clones, roughly 90% seen once. Sequenced here: peripheral blood, sampled 28 days after the second AZD1222 dose. These receptors were taken from an adult who received the AZD1222 COVID-19 vaccine.

This chain connects TRBV4-1 to TRBJ1-1; no definite D call. Germline CDR1 and CDR2: MGHRA and YSYEKL. Trimming took 0 bases from V and 5 from J, leaving 7 bases between them. This CDR3 is built from 13 residues. The CDR3 sequence: CASSQERTTEAFF. In nucleotides, the CDR3 is TGCGCCAGCAGCCAAGAACGGACTACTGAAGCTTTCTTT.

The chain carries TRBV18 and TRBJ1-1; possible D gene TRBD1, 6 bases. This CDR3 region has 15 residues. Germline values: CDR1 KGHSH, CDR2 LQKENI. V lost 0 bases and J lost 2, with 10 bases in between. The CDR3, as DNA: TGTGCCAGCTCACCACCGGGGGCGGGCAACACTGAAGCTTTCTTT. Its translation: CASSPPGAGNTEAFF.

The chain combines TRBV6-5 with TRBJ1-2; possibly TRBD1 for D (6 bases). CDR3 length: 13 residues. V was clipped by 0 bases and J by 7 bases, with 9 bases between them. Germline V gives CDR1 MNHEY, CDR2 SVGAGI. CDR3 sequence (DNA): TGTGCCAGCAGTTACTCAACAGGGTTTGGCTACACCTTC. Translating gives CASSYSTGFGYTF.

This sequence joins TRBV10-3 and TRBJ1-1; 9 positions match TRBD1. The trim removed 4 bases at V and 5 bases at J, leaving 2 bases unmatched. Per the germline V gene, CDR1 is ENHRY and CDR2 is SYGVKD. The CDR3 covers 13 residues. CDR3 DNA: TGTGCCATCAGTGGGACAGGGGAAACTGAAGCTTTCTTT. It specifies CAISGTGETEAFF.

This sequence joins TRBV5-4 and TRBJ2-3, with D possibly matching TRBD1 (7 bases). This CDR3 is 15 amino acids long. Trimming removed 4 bases at V and 2 bases at J, with 14 bases between. Germline assignment: CDR1 SGHNT and CDR2 YYREEE (reference sequence). CDR3 loop: CASSVTGTPTDTQYF. The CDR3, as DNA: TGTGCCAGCAGCGTGACAGGGACTCCCACAGATACGCAGTATTTT. The full variable domain, completed using reference TRBV5-4 and TRBJ2-3, is ETGVTQSPTHLIKTRGQQVTLRCSSQSGHNTVSWYQQALGQGPQFIFQYYREEENGRGNFPPRFSGLQFPNYSSELNVNALELDDSALYLCASSVTGTPTDTQYFGPGTRLTVL.

V usage is TRBV3-1 (or the pseudogene TRBV3-2) and J usage is TRBJ1-1, with a possible D match to TRBD1 (5 bases). The CDR3 runs to 14 residues. V lost 1 base to trimming and J lost 3 bases, with 9 bases between them. Germline assignment: CDR1 LGHDT and CDR2 YNNKEL (reference sequence). CDR3 DNA sequence: TGTGCCAGCAGCCAAGGCGTGGGGGACACTGAAGCTTTCTTT. Amino acid sequence: CASSQGVGDTEAFF.

The J gene is TRBJ1-1, the V gene TRBV29-1; TRBD1 matches 7 bases. CDR3 length equals 13 residues. Trimming at V came to 4 bases and at J to 1 base, leaving 3 bases not matched to a gene. Germline-derived CDR1 and CDR2 are SQVTM and ANQGSEA. CDR3 nucleotide sequence: TGCAGCGTTGGACAGGGACCGAACACTGAAGCTTTCTTT. It specifies CSVGQGPNTEAFF.

The gene calls are TRBV7-8 and TRBJ1-2; 7 bases agree with TRBD1. Germline V gene lookup returns CDR1 SGHVS and CDR2 FQNEAQ. J lost 7 bases, V lost 5 bases, and 7 bases had no gene match. The CDR3 extends over 13 amino acids. This CDR3 reads CASSPGAGGGYTF. As DNA, the CDR3 is TGTGCCAGCAGCCCAGGGGCAGGGGGTGGCTACACCTTC.

This clone was seen a single time. V gene TRBV5-1 combines with J gene TRBJ1-6; D is undetermined. The CDR3 is 17 amino acids. Germline V CDR1 and CDR2: SGHRS, YFSETQ. V lost 3 bases, J lost 7 bases, and 20 bases lay in between. Here the CDR3 reads CASSSEGSPRGNSPLHF. CDR3 nucleotide sequence: TGCGCCAGCAGCTCCGAGGGATCGCCGCGGGGAAATTCACCCCTCCACTTT.

This chain links TRBV12-3 or TRBV12-4 with TRBJ2-7; D is possibly TRBD2 (5 bases). The CDR3 is 12 residues long. With 3 bases removed from V and 4 bases from J, the gap between germline ends came to 7 bases. CDR3 bases: TGTGCCAGCAGTTTTCTAGCATACGAGCAGTACTTC. Encoded protein: CASSFLAYEQYF.

The chain combines TRBV2 with TRBJ1-2; D gene uncertain. From germline, CDR1 is SNHLY and CDR2 FYNNEI. The CDR3 is made up of 14 amino acids. The ends were cut back, 4 bases at V and 4 bases at J, with 13 bases in the middle. CDR3 amino acids: CASSGIAGSYGYTF. The CDR3 coding sequence is TGTGCCAGCAGTGGTATAGCGGGGAGCTATGGCTACACCTTC.

This clone has only a few counts. The chain carries TRBV6-5 and TRBJ1-2; 7 nucleotides line up with TRBD1. Unmatched junction bases numbered 9, after V lost 6 bases and J lost 2 bases. Germline-derived CDR1 and CDR2 are MNHEY and SVGAGI. The CDR3 has 15 amino acids. CDR3 region: CASRDPTGINYGYTF. CDR3 coding DNA: TGTGCCAGCAGGGACCCGACAGGGATAAACTATGGCTACACCTTC.

The chain uses TRBV27 and TRBJ1-2; D unclear. V was trimmed by 0 bases and J by 4 bases, leaving 12 bases between them. This CDR3 has 15 amino acids. The V gene's germline CDR1 is MNHEY and CDR2 SMNVEV (reference sequence). The CDR3 nucleotides read TGTGCCAGCAGTTTATCCCAGCAAGCCCTCTATGGCTACACCTTC. Translating it yields CASSLSQQALYGYTF.

The chain has TRBV18 and TRBJ2-1; 7 positions agree with TRBD2. CDR3 length equals 15 residues. The germline CDR1 and CDR2 sequences are KGHSH and LQKENI. The ends lost 3 bases at V and 7 bases at J; junction bases unmatched: 9. Written as DNA, the CDR3 is TGTGCCAGCTCACCTGGGGCTAGCGGCTGGAATGAGCAGTTCTTC. Its translation is CASSPGASGWNEQFF.

The chain couples TRBV12-3 or TRBV12-4 to TRBJ2-7; the D gene is possibly TRBD2 (5 bases). Between the trimmed V and J ends, which lost 2 bases and 2 bases, there was a span of 7 bases. The CDR3 is made up of 13 amino acids. The chain's CDR3 is CASSLYGAYEQYF. As DNA, the CDR3 is TGTGCCAGCAGTTTATACGGGGCCTACGAGCAGTACTTC.

The chain's CDR3 is CASSEILNQPQHF. The CDR3 DNA reads TGTGCCAGCAGTGAGATCCTTAATCAGCCCCAGCATTTT. The chain employs TRBV6-1 and TRBJ1-5; no firm D call. With 3 bases removed from V and 4 bases from J, the gap between germline ends came to 7 bases. Germline values: CDR1 MNHNS, CDR2 SASEGT. There are 13 residues in the CDR3.

This clone has just one count. This chain links TRBV30 with TRBJ1-5; the D is unclear. This CDR3 contains 15 residues. Trimming cost V 3 bases and J 3 bases, with 15 bases left between them. Germline lookup yields CDR1 GTSNPN and CDR2 SVGIG (reference sequence). This CDR3 reads CAWRARGNLNQPQHF. Here the CDR3 DNA reads TGTGCCTGGAGAGCCCGGGGAAATCTCAATCAGCCCCAGCATTTT. Based on the CDR3 plus reference TRBV30 and TRBJ1-5, the full variable domain is SQTIHQWPATLVQPVGSPLSLECTVEGTSNPNLYWYRQAAGRGLQLLFYSVGIGQISSEVPQNLSASRPQDRQFILSSKKLLLSDSGFYLCAWRARGNLNQPQHFGDGTRLSIL.

The rearrangement joins TRBV11-2 to TRBJ2-7; no firm D call. This CDR3 is 13 amino acids long. CDR1 and CDR2 from the germline V gene are SGHAT and FQNNGV. V lost 2 bases, J lost 5 bases, and 10 bases lay in between. The CDR3 spells CASSLSMPDEQYF. CDR3 nucleotide sequence: TGTGCCAGCAGCTTATCAATGCCCGACGAGCAGTACTTC.

This clone has more than one count but fewer than ten. The rearrangement joins TRBV30 to TRBJ2-5; weak D call: TRBD2 (6 bases). The CDR3 loop spans 17 amino acids. Trimming removed 2 bases at V and 7 bases at J, with 26 bases between. CDR1 is GTSNPN, CDR2 SVGIG, per germline (reference sequence). CDR3 sequence (DNA): TGTGCCTGGAGTTTCTTCGTATTTAGCCCTGGGGGAGGGACCCAGTACTTC. As protein: CAWSFFVFSPGGGTQYF.

This rearrangement joins TRBV5-1 to TRBJ1-2; D may be TRBD1 (5 bases). This CDR3 has 16 residues. The germline V gene has CDR1 SGHRS and CDR2 YFSETQ. The ends were cut back, 1 base at V and 3 bases at J, with 16 bases in the middle. The CDR3 region has the DNA TGCGCCAGCAGCTTGATGTCCGCGGGGGGGTACTATGGCTACACCTTC. Protein: CASSLMSAGGYYGYTF.

This clone was seen a few times. V usage is TRBV27 and J usage is TRBJ2-1; the D gene is possibly TRBD1 (5 bases). This CDR3 has 11 residues. Germline values: CDR1 MNHEY, CDR2 SMNVEV (reference sequence). V lost 6 bases to trimming and J lost 10 bases, with 10 bases between them. The CDR3 coding sequence is TGTGCCAGCAGCCAGGGTCTCGAGCAGTTCTTC. Protein sequence: CASSQGLEQFF.

The gene calls are TRBV19 and TRBJ1-4, with D possibly matching TRBD1 (6 bases). This CDR3 comprises 15 residues. Germline values: CDR1 LNHDA, CDR2 SQIVND (reference sequence). Trimming took 2 bases from V and 4 from J, leaving 11 bases between them. The CDR3 is CASSILGAYNEKLFF. CDR3 sequence (DNA): TGTGCCAGTAGTATACTGGGGGCCTATAATGAAAAACTGTTTTTT.

The CDR3 DNA follows: TGTGCCACCAGTGTTGGGCAGGGAGCTGAGCAGTTCTTC. Translation gives CATSVGQGAEQFF. This rearrangement joins TRBV24-1 to TRBJ2-1, with D perhaps given as TRBD1 or TRBD2 (5 bases each). CDR1 and CDR2 (germline): KGHDR, SFDVKD. The CDR3 runs to 13 residues. Trimming took off 5 bases at V and 9 bases at J, with 13 bases between the two ends.

The chain employs TRBV19 and TRBJ2-2; 7 bases align to TRBD2. With 5 bases clipped from V and 1 base from J, the junction kept 4 bases outside the gene matches. This CDR3 spans 15 amino acids. Germline CDR1 and CDR2: LNHDA and SQIVND (reference sequence). The CDR3 coding sequence is TGTGCCAGTAGTTGGGCTAGCGGGAACACCGGGGAGCTGTTTTTT. It specifies CASSWASGNTGELFF.

The gene calls are TRBV19 and TRBJ1-5; D is unresolved. Germline lookup yields CDR1 LNHDA and CDR2 SQIVND (reference sequence). The ends were cut back, 1 base at V and 2 bases at J, with 21 bases in the middle. This CDR3 is 19 amino acids long. The CDR3 nucleotides are TGTGCCAGTAGTATAGGACGGATCCGGGCTCCGAGGGGCAATCAGCCCCAGCATTTT. Translated, it gives CASSIGRIRAPRGNQPQHF.

The rearrangement joins TRBV6-5 to TRBJ2-7, with D perhaps given as TRBD1 or TRBD2 (5 bases each). V was shortened by 7 bases and J by 0 bases, with 10 bases between the two germline ends. The CDR3 runs to 13 residues. Germline CDR1 and CDR2: MNHEY and SVGAGI. The CDR3 DNA reads TGTGCCAGCATGAGGGACGCCTCCTACGAGCAGTACTTC. Its translation is CASMRDASYEQYF.

This chain uses TRBV19 with TRBJ1-1; D gene uncertain. The CDR3 spans 14 residues. V shed 8 bases and J shed 0 bases, with 13 bases lying between them. The germline CDR1 and CDR2 sequences are LNHDA and SQIVND (reference sequence). The CDR3 reads CASSITVMNTEAFF. As DNA, the CDR3 is TGTGCCAGTTCCATAACAGTGATGAACACTGAAGCTTTCTTT.

This clone was recorded only once. The genes are TRBV27 and TRBJ1-1; possible D gene TRBD1, 5 bases. V was trimmed by 4 bases and J by 5 bases, leaving 17 bases between them. The CDR3 runs 15 residues. From germline, CDR1 is MNHEY and CDR2 SMNVEV (reference sequence). CDR3 nucleotides: TGTGCCAGCAGTTCCCAGGGCGCCGGGGAAACTGAAGCTTTCTTT. Translation: CASSSQGAGETEAFF.

The chain uses TRBV5-1 and TRBJ2-3; TRBD1 or TRBD2 may be the D gene (6 bases each). Deletions cut 1 base from V and 4 bases from J, with 13 bases between. The length of the CDR3 is 15 residues. The germline CDR1 and CDR2 sequences are SGHRS and YFSETQ. Written as DNA, the CDR3 is TGCGCCAGCAGCTTGACATTGGGGGGCCCAGATACGCAGTATTTT. Amino acid sequence: CASSLTLGGPDTQYF.

This clone has just a few counts. DNA of the CDR3: TGTGCCAGCTCACCATTTTCGGGACGTAGGAGGACCGGGGAGCTGTTTTTT. Amino acid sequence: CASSPFSGRRRTGELFF. This sequence joins TRBV18 and TRBJ2-2; the D call may be TRBD1 or TRBD2 (5 bases each). This CDR3 is 17 amino acids long. Between the trimmed V and J ends, which lost 2 bases and 5 bases, there was a span of 18 bases. Per germline, CDR1 KGHSH and CDR2 LQKENI.

CDR3 DNA: TGTGCCAGCTCGACAGGGACCAACACTGAAGCTTTCTTT. Its translation is CASSTGTNTEAFF. The gene calls are TRBV18 and TRBJ1-1; 7 bases fit TRBD1. This CDR3 is 13 amino acids long. V trimming: 6 bases; J trimming: 2 bases; junction bases outside the gene matches: 3. Germline-derived CDR1 and CDR2 are KGHSH and LQKENI.